These 18 T cell receptor beta chains were all obtained from the same sample, sequenced in a study of human T cells and chemical hapten exposure. Noted time point: pre-sensitization, week 0. Treatment noted: therapeutic diphenylcyclopropenone sensitization with weekly scalp DPC. Via MiXCR, TCRdb re-called the RACE reads, giving one row per CDR3 protein. The profile shows some 400,000 distinct CDR3 sequences, 5% to 6.5% of them singletons. The sample in question was whole blood, obtained in connection with sensitization to the hapten diphenylcyclopropenone (DPC). The source of these receptors is a woman in her forties or fifties with alopecia areata. Some clones in this sample may be carry-over from other donors' samples.

The sample holds a few counts of this clonotype. The V call is TRBV18, the J call TRBJ2-7, with 7 bases aligning to TRBD1. CDR3 size: 14 residues. CDR1 KGHSH and CDR2 LQKENI come from the germline V gene. After removal of 6 bases from V and 5 bases from J, the junction contained 10 bases not matched to a gene. CDR3 sequence (DNA): TGTGCCAGCTCGATGACAGGGATGATGAACGAGCAGTACTTC. Its translation is CASSMTGMMNEQYF.

The genes are TRBV6-1 and TRBJ2-3; D is perhaps TRBD1 (6 bases). The V gene's germline CDR1 is MNHNS and CDR2 SASEGT. V was trimmed by 6 bases and J by 2 bases, leaving 9 bases between them. The CDR3 loop spans 13 amino acids. CDR3 sequence (DNA): TGTGCCAGCAGGGACAGCATCACAGATACGCAGTATTTT. It is translated as CASRDSITDTQYF.

The genes are TRBV15 and TRBJ2-1, with D perhaps matching TRBD1 or TRBD2 (5 bases each). Trimming shortened V by 1 base and J by 2 bases, and 15 bases separated the two germline ends. CDR1 and CDR2 (germline): LNHNV, YYDKDF (reference sequence). The CDR3 runs 17 residues. This chain's CDR3 is CATSRGDGHTAYNEQFF. The DNA of the CDR3 is TGTGCCACCAGCAGAGGGGACGGGCATACCGCCTACAATGAGCAGTTCTTC.

This clonotype was seen a handful of times. The V gene is TRBV27, the J gene TRBJ2-7; 7 bases agree with TRBD1. V trimming: 6 bases; J trimming: 3 bases; junction bases outside the gene matches: 8. Germline CDR1 MNHEY, CDR2 SMNVEV (reference sequence). This CDR3 is built from 14 residues. For the CDR3, the DNA is TGTGCCAGCAGACCCAGGGACAGAAACTACGAGCAGTACTTC. This codes for CASRPRDRNYEQYF.

This clonotype was seen ten or more times. The J gene is TRBJ1-2, the V gene TRBV29-1; D gene ambiguous. The V gene's germline CDR1 is SQVTM and CDR2 ANQGSEA. The CDR3 contains 12 residues. V lost 4 bases and J lost 0, with 6 bases in between. For the CDR3, the DNA is TGCAGCGTTGTCAAGTCTAACTATGGCTACACCTTC. Residues: CSVVKSNYGYTF.

There are a few counts of this clonotype. The chain combines TRBV19 with TRBJ1-2; D may be TRBD1 (6 bases). The germline V gene has CDR1 LNHDA and CDR2 SQIVND (reference sequence). Trimming shortened V by 5 bases and J by 1 base, and 14 bases separated the two germline ends. The CDR3 is 15 residues long. The CDR3 spells CASSADRSHNYGYTF. The DNA of the CDR3 is TGTGCCAGTAGTGCGGACAGATCTCATAACTATGGCTACACCTTC.

In this sample, this clonotype turned up a few times. The genes are TRBV2 and TRBJ2-3; D is ambiguous. Germline assignment: CDR1 SNHLY and CDR2 FYNNEI. V was shortened by 4 bases and J by 3 bases, with 14 bases between the two germline ends. The CDR3 contains 15 residues. CDR3 amino acids: CASSGRIRGTDTQYF. CDR3 bases: TGTGCCAGCAGTGGCAGGATTCGCGGTACAGATACGCAGTATTTT.

This clonotype was observed a few times. The chain employs TRBV7-9 and TRBJ1-1, with D hard to call. Trimming pared 7 bases from V and 5 bases from J, leaving 14 bases between. Looked up from germline, CDR1 is SEHNR and CDR2 is FQNEAQ (reference sequence). The CDR3 spans 13 residues. The CDR3 coding sequence is TGTGCCAGCACTGGCCCAGAGAATACTGAAGCTTTCTTT. Protein sequence: CASTGPENTEAFF.

This chain uses TRBV7-8 with TRBJ2-3, with D possibly being TRBD1 (5 bases). The germline V gene has CDR1 SGHVS and CDR2 FQNEAQ. Trimming removed 0 bases at V and 6 bases at J, with 19 bases between. The CDR3 contains 17 residues. CDR3 amino acids: CASSLAGHPERRDTQYF. For the CDR3, the DNA is TGTGCCAGCAGCTTAGCGGGGCACCCAGAGAGACGGGATACGCAGTATTTT.

Many counts were recorded for this clonotype. J is TRBJ1-1 and V is TRBV20-1, with a possible D match to TRBD1 (5 bases). The CDR3 runs to 14 residues. Germline V lookup: CDR1 DFQATT, CDR2 SNEGSKA (reference sequence). Deletions cut 2 bases from V and 4 bases from J, with 14 bases between. CDR3 DNA sequence: TGCAGTGCTAGATTAGACCCAGGGACCACTGAAGCTTTCTTT. Residues: CSARLDPGTTEAFF.

The chain's CDR3 is CATSLFPGREQYF. The CDR3 bases are TGTGCCACCAGCCTCTTCCCGGGACGCGAGCAGTACTTC. V usage is TRBV15 and J usage is TRBJ2-7; D may match TRBD1 or TRBD2 (5 bases each). This CDR3 is 13 amino acids long. Trimming cost V 5 bases and J 6 bases, with 14 bases left between them. Germline-derived CDR1 and CDR2 are LNHNV and YYDKDF (reference sequence).

This clonotype was seen only a few times. The V call is TRBV7-9, the J call TRBJ2-1, with 13 bases lining up with TRBD2. V dropped 1 base and J dropped 9; count of bases not matched to a gene: 12. Germline V gives CDR1 SEHNR, CDR2 FQNEAQ (reference sequence). The CDR3 sequence is 18 residues long. In nucleotides, the CDR3 is TGTGCCAGCAGCTTAGGCATCACCGGGACTAGCGGGACCGGTGAGCAGTTCTTC. Translated, it gives CASSLGITGTSGTGEQFF.

The chain carries TRBV30 and TRBJ2-3; the D gene is possibly TRBD1 (6 bases). The germline V gene has CDR1 GTSNPN and CDR2 SVGIG (reference sequence). The CDR3 runs to 15 residues. V was trimmed by 0 bases and J by 3 bases, leaving 13 bases between them. CDR3 coding DNA: TGTGCCTGGAGTGTAGCAGGGGCATGGACAGATACGCAGTATTTT. Protein product: CAWSVAGAWTDTQYF.

This clonotype was seen repeatedly, ten times or more. This sequence joins TRBV9 and TRBJ2-7, with D maybe TRBD2 (6 bases). Looked up from germline, CDR1 is SGDLS and CDR2 is YYNGEE. V was trimmed by 0 bases and J by 6 bases, leaving 16 bases between them. The CDR3 has 15 residues. CDR3 coding DNA: TGTGCCAGCAGCGTAGTGGCGGGAACGGTCAGCGAGCAGTACTTC. Translating gives CASSVVAGTVSEQYF. Filled out from reference TRBV9 and TRBJ2-7, the complete variable domain reads DSGVTQTPKHLITATGQRVTLRCSPRSGDLSVYWYQQSLDQGLQFLIQYYNGEERAKGNILERFSAQQFPDLHSELNLSSLELGDSALYFCASSVVAGTVSEQYFGPGTRLTVT.

This clonotype was observed many times. This chain joins TRBV20-1 and TRBJ1-5; weak D call: TRBD1 (5 bases). Germline V CDR1 and CDR2: DFQATT, SNEGSKA (reference sequence). The CDR3 sequence is 13 residues long. V was shortened by 8 bases and J by 5 bases, with 16 bases between the two germline ends. The CDR3 DNA is TGCAGTACGACAGTTCAAGGAGATCAGCCCCAGCATTTT. It translates to CSTTVQGDQPQHF.

This chain uses TRBV20-1 with TRBJ1-4; D is perhaps TRBD1 (6 bases). Germline CDR1 reads DFQATT; CDR2 reads SNEGSKA (reference sequence). The CDR3 is 14 residues long. This chain's CDR3 is CTCRGAGTNEKLFF. Here the CDR3 DNA reads TGCACCTGCCGGGGGGCCGGTACTAATGAAAAACTGTTTTTT.

This clonotype was seen ten or more times. The rearrangement links TRBV13 to TRBJ2-3, with a tentative D call TRBD2 (6 bases). Trimming removed 4 bases from V and 0 bases from J, with 14 bases in between. This CDR3 spans 16 amino acids. Germline V gives CDR1 PRHDT, CDR2 FYEKMQ (reference sequence). CDR3 protein: CASSWAGTLSTDTQYF. CDR3 nucleotide sequence: TGTGCCAGCAGCTGGGCGGGGACCCTAAGCACAGATACGCAGTATTTT.

In its sample, this clonotype was seen many times. The V call is TRBV29-1, the J call TRBJ2-3; 7 bases are shared with TRBD2. The CDR3 sequence is 14 residues long. V lost 1 base, J lost 0 bases, and 1 base stayed unmatched. CDR1 is SQVTM and CDR2 is ANQGSEA in the germline V gene. This chain's CDR3 is CSVEGGGSTDTQYF. The CDR3 DNA sequence: TGCAGCGTTGAAGGGGGAGGGAGCACAGATACGCAGTATTTT.